Presented here are 20 T cell receptor beta chains from one specimen sequenced in a study of shared clonotypes between healthy human individuals. It was CD45RO-negative cells, positively selected for CCR7, that made up naive CD8 cells, with terminally differentiated effector memory CD45RA+ cells excluded. This table comes from immunoSEQ multiplex PCR, and its TCRdb copy is limited to in-frame clones, with some not included. This sample yields about 2.1 million clones, of which 93% are seen a single time; about 1.6% belongs to the top ten. Input material: naive CD8+ T cells from PBMCs. Receptor source: a man younger than 35 in good health. Some clones in this sample may be carry-over from other donors' samples.

The gene calls are TRBV7-9 and TRBJ1-6, with unresolved D. V dropped 5 bases and J dropped 6 bases, with 14 bases sitting between them. The CDR3 sequence is 15 residues long. Germline V gene data show CDR1 as SEHNR and CDR2 as FQNEAQ (reference sequence). CDR3 sequence reads: CASSPSAPPNSPLHF. CDR3 nucleotides: TGTGCCAGCAGCCCCTCAGCTCCGCCTAATTCACCCCTCCACTTT.

The rearrangement uses TRBV19 and TRBJ1-2; D possibly corresponds to TRBD1 (5 bases). Germline CDR1 and CDR2: LNHDA and SQIVND (reference sequence). V was cut by 5 bases and J by 1 base, with 11 bases left in between. The CDR3 sequence is 14 residues long. The CDR3 is CASSAGRGNYGYTF. DNA of the CDR3: TGTGCCAGTAGTGCGGGGCGTGGTAACTATGGCTACACCTTC.

The chain has TRBV27 and TRBJ2-2, with TRBD1 as a possible D gene (6 bases). Trimming took 0 bases from V and 4 from J, leaving 18 bases between them. This CDR3 has 18 residues. CDR1 is MNHEY, CDR2 SMNVEV, per germline (reference sequence). CDR3: CASSLSLGALWATGELFF. DNA for the CDR3: TGTGCCAGCAGTTTATCCTTGGGGGCCTTATGGGCCACCGGGGAGCTGTTTTTT.

This clone was observed a single time. This rearrangement joins TRBV9 to TRBJ2-1, with a weak D call TRBD2 (6 bases). Looked up from germline, CDR1 is SGDLS and CDR2 is YYNGEE. Trimming pared 4 bases from V and 4 bases from J, leaving 18 bases between. The CDR3 has 16 residues. The CDR3 nucleotides read TGTGCCAGCAGCTCAGCCCCCCCCGCGGGATACAATGAGCAGTTCTTC. Protein product: CASSSAPPAGYNEQFF. Full variable domain (remainder filled in from reference TRBV9 and TRBJ2-1): DSGVTQTPKHLITATGQRVTLRCSPRSGDLSVYWYQQSLDQGLQFLIQYYNGEERAKGNILERFSAQQFPDLHSELNLSSLELGDSALYFCASSSAPPAGYNEQFFGPGTRLTVL.

The chain links TRBV11-2 to TRBJ1-1, with 7 bases that match TRBD1. The CDR3 consists of 16 residues. J gave up 4 bases and V 4 bases, and 12 bases lay outside the gene matches. In germline, CDR1 is SGHAT, CDR2 FQNNGV. The CDR3 nucleotides are TGTGCCAGCAGCTCGGACACAGGGGTGGGAAGCACTGAAGCTTTCTTT. The encoded protein is CASSSDTGVGSTEAFF.

The gene calls are TRBV4-3 and TRBJ2-3; tentatively, D is TRBD2 (6 bases). The CDR3 totals 14 residues. Trimming stripped 2 bases from V and 6 bases from J, with 12 bases between. CDR1 and CDR2 (germline): LGHNA, YSLEER. CDR3 sequence reads: CASSQLLGGDTQYF. The CDR3, as DNA: TGCGCCAGCAGCCAATTGCTAGGAGGGGATACGCAGTATTTT.

The chain joins TRBV4-2 to TRBJ2-7; D is possibly TRBD2 (5 bases). Germline V lookup: CDR1 LGHNA, CDR2 YNFKEQ. The CDR3 consists of 14 residues. The ends were cut back, 4 bases at V and 6 bases at J, with 16 bases in the middle. The CDR3 bases are TGTGCCAGCAGCCTCCGACTACTCCAAACCGAGCAGTACTTC. The encoded protein is CASSLRLLQTEQYF.

The chain employs TRBV5-4 and TRBJ2-7; D is uncertain. V was trimmed by 2 bases and J by 7 bases, leaving 13 bases between them. Germline V gene data show CDR1 as SGHNT and CDR2 as YYREEE (reference sequence). This CDR3 has 13 amino acids. CDR3 sequence (DNA): TGTGCCAGCAGCTTAGCTCTTTACGGTGAGCAGTACTTC. This sequence encodes CASSLALYGEQYF.

Turning to this clone: Other nucleotide sequences from this sample produce the same CDR3. The chain employs TRBV27 and TRBJ2-3, with a possible D match to TRBD1 (5 bases). V lost 5 bases, J lost 3 bases, and 18 bases lay in between. Germline loops: CDR1 MNHEY, CDR2 SMNVEV (reference sequence). This CDR3 region has 16 residues. CDR3 in DNA: TGTGCCAGCAGTCTTATCTTGGGTCAGGGAACAGATACGCAGTATTTT. Translating gives CASSLILGQGTDTQYF.

The rearrangement joins TRBV29-1 to TRBJ2-7; weak D call: TRBD2 (5 bases). The CDR3 is 13 amino acids. Trimming stripped 0 bases from V and 3 bases from J, with 9 bases between. Germline-derived CDR1 and CDR2 are SQVTM and ANQGSEA. The CDR3 region is CSVEDLRGYEQYF. CDR3 nucleotide sequence: TGCAGCGTTGAAGACCTCCGGGGCTACGAGCAGTACTTC.

CDR3 bases: TGTGCCAGCTTTGACAGCCCTTTCGTCTACGAGCAGTACTTC. This codes for CASFDSPFVYEQYF. V is TRBV6-1 and J is TRBJ2-7, with D maybe TRBD1 (5 bases). CDR3 length: 14 amino acids. Germline V gene lookup returns CDR1 MNHNS and CDR2 SASEGT. V lost 8 bases and J lost 3, with 17 bases in between.

V is TRBV7-2 and J is TRBJ2-2; possibly TRBD2 for D (5 bases). The V end was cut by 3 bases, the J end by 3 bases, with 14 bases between. Germline V lookup: CDR1 SGHTA, CDR2 FQGNSA. CDR3 length: 16 residues. The CDR3 DNA is TGTGCCAGCAGCTTGGCCTATCTCGGGGACACCGGGGAGCTGTTTTTT. Translation: CASSLAYLGDTGELFF.

The chain carries TRBV6-6 and TRBJ1-3, with 9 bases identical to TRBD1. Germline CDR1 MNHNY, CDR2 SVGAGI (reference sequence). This CDR3 has 15 amino acids. The trim removed 7 bases at V and 2 bases at J, leaving 6 bases unmatched. This chain's CDR3 is CASIGQGSPGNTIYF. CDR3 sequence (DNA): TGTGCCAGCATAGGACAGGGGAGCCCTGGAAACACCATATATTTT.

This chain connects TRBV14 to TRBJ2-7; no firm D call. V was clipped by 4 bases and J by 3 bases, with 10 bases between them. CDR1 SGHDN and CDR2 FVKESK come from the germline V gene. The CDR3 sequence is 13 residues long. CDR3 protein: CASSPWGGYEQYF. Written as DNA, the CDR3 is TGTGCCAGCAGCCCCTGGGGTGGCTACGAGCAGTACTTC.

The chain employs TRBV29-1 and TRBJ2-7, with D possibly matching TRBD2 (6 bases). With 0 bases removed from V and 2 bases from J, the gap between germline ends came to 11 bases. Germline V lookup: CDR1 SQVTM, CDR2 ANQGSEA. This CDR3 region has 14 residues. The CDR3 reads CSVEDDGSAYEQYF. CDR3 nucleotides: TGCAGCGTTGAAGATGACGGGAGCGCCTACGAGCAGTACTTC.

V usage is TRBV29-1 and J usage is TRBJ2-1; 13 bases are shared with TRBD2. The germline CDR1 and CDR2 sequences are SQVTM and ANQGSEA. This CDR3 has 17 amino acids. Losses at the gene ends were 7 bases for V and 5 bases for J; bases not matched to a gene: 14. In DNA form, the CDR3 reads TGCAGCGCTGGGACTAGCGGGATTGAGTTCCTTCACAATGAGCAGTTCTTC. It encodes CSAGTSGIEFLHNEQFF.

This clone appeared once. The rearrangement links TRBV27 to TRBJ2-5, with TRBD1 as a possible D gene (6 bases). Germline V gene sequence: CDR1 MNHEY, CDR2 SMNVEV (reference sequence). V lost 6 bases and J 5 bases, leaving 16 bases between the germline ends. The CDR3 has 14 residues. The CDR3 coding sequence is TGTGCCAGCAGATCTTCAGGGGTGTGGGAGACCCAGTACTTC. This encodes CASRSSGVWETQYF.

This clone was picked up one time. The sample holds other DNA sequences that translate to the same CDR3. J is TRBJ2-3 and V is TRBV7-9; D not resolved. The V gene's germline CDR1 is SEHNR and CDR2 FQNEAQ (reference sequence). CDR3 length: 12 amino acids. The germline V and J ends were trimmed by 1 base and 5 bases, with 4 bases remaining between them. The CDR3 sequence: CASSLGVDTQYF. Here the CDR3 DNA reads TGTGCCAGCAGCTTAGGAGTAGATACGCAGTATTTT.

The rearrangement joins TRBV2 to TRBJ1-1; 7 bases are shared with TRBD1. Germline lookup yields CDR1 SNHLY and CDR2 FYNNEI. The V gene end was trimmed by 4 bases and the J gene end by 1 base; junction bases not matched to a gene: 3. CDR3 size: 14 residues. CDR3 in DNA: TGTGCCAGCAGTGGACAGGGAAAGAACACTGAAGCTTTCTTT. Translating gives CASSGQGKNTEAFF.

V is TRBV19 and J is TRBJ1-3; D is perhaps TRBD1 (6 bases). Germline V gives CDR1 LNHDA, CDR2 SQIVND (reference sequence). This CDR3 contains 15 residues. V was clipped by 5 bases and J by 3 bases, with 14 bases between them. As DNA, the CDR3 is TGTGCCAGTAGTCCCGACAGGCCGGGTGGAAACACCATATATTTT. Translated: CASSPDRPGGNTIYF.